The entry below gives a single T cell receptor (beta chain) sequence along with its context. The antigen remains unidentified. This sample is drawn from a study of blood T cells in healthy people across ages. Study-wide results and limits: Getting older went along with TCR beta diversity per million T cells dropping roughly linearly.

This CDR3 region has 14 residues. Per germline, CDR1 SGHRS and CDR2 YFSETQ. Trimming took 4 bases from V and 2 from J; bases not matched to a gene: 2. The use of a sample-barcoded 5' primer and a J-beta primer mix characterized a second PCR of roughly 7 to 12 cycles. TCRdb reanalysed the 5' RACE reads using MiXCR and keeps one entry per CDR3 protein. The repertoire consists of around 970,000 distinct CDR3 sequences, with just over 50% occurring once and the leading ten covering around a fifth. The chain employs TRBV5-1 and TRBJ2-3, with 9 bases matching TRBD1. The specimen sequenced was blood. The sequence derives from a woman in her fifties or sixties in good health. CDR3 residues: CASSGDRDTDTQYF. For the CDR3, the DNA is TGCGCCAGCAGCGGGGACAGGGACACAGATACGCAGTATTTT.